The clone carrying this TCR beta chain is medium-sized (0.01 to 0.1%). Its antigen remains unidentified. Other DNA sequences in the sample encode the same CDR3. The CDR3 has 13 residues. V was trimmed by 3 bases and J by 6 bases, leaving 11 bases between them. Germline values: CDR1 SEHNR, CDR2 FQNEAQ (reference sequence). The protocol was immunoSEQ multiplex PCR, while the TCRdb copy is restricted to in-frame clones and leaves out a portion. The sample includes approximately 80,000 clones, approximately 85% seen only once; the top ten take around 3.6%. The sample originates from a study of T cell responses to AZD1222 COVID-19 vaccine. Study results and caveats: Along spike, vaccine-associated CD4 TCRs were found throughout, with dominance at 160-218 and 743-854. The study reported that nearly half of spike-specific TCRs target unmutated variant regions.

This receptor was obtained from an adult who received the AZD1222 COVID-19 vaccine. The rearrangement links TRBV7-9 to TRBJ1-2, with D possibly TRBD1 on 5 matching bases. The specimen was peripheral blood, collected 28 days after the second AZD1222 dose. The CDR3 bases are TGTGCCAGCAGCTTGTTGCAGGGTGATGGCTACACCTTC. Protein sequence: CASSLLQGDGYTF.